This TCR beta chain appears in the sequencing data of a study of T-cell reconstitution after alpha-beta-depleted transplantation in children (dated by TCRdb to 2016 to 2017). A note on the overall study: Using TCR repertoire profiling, the study quantitatively followed how T-cell immune reconstitution unfolded in children after TCRalphabeta/CD19-depleted allogeneic hematopoietic cell transplantation.

Library prep was done by PCR. Sequencer: Illumina HiSeq 2500. TCR library preparation used molecular barcoding, with unique molecular identifiers applied to normalize quantification of the TCRbeta repertoire. Using fastp trimming at Q25 and MiXCR clonotype assembly, TCRdb reanalyzed the public sequencing data and kept in-frame beta chains. Rows merge per CDR3 protein into single entries with the most common DNA and genes. The sample table lists some 220,000 distinct CDR3 sequences, around 10% of them with a count of one. The ten largest clones add up to around 6% of the sample. Regarding this clonotype: Its antigen is unknown. There are no base qualities to consult, and no much larger clone falls within one base.

V and J lose 1 base and 4 bases, and a span of 8 bases separates them. Reading from cysteine to phenylalanine, the CDR3 counts 13 amino acids. Kept here is only the CDR3 DNA, which spans 39 bases and is read in frame from base 1. CDR1 DFQATT and CDR2 SNEGSKA were looked up in the germline V gene (reference sequence). The chain is assembled from TRBV20-1 and TRBJ1-5; the D gene cannot be resolved reliably. This clonotype was sampled from a human donor who donated a stem cell graft to a child with acute lymphoblastic leukemia. The input for sequencing was PBMCs from the stem cell graft donor, taken from the stem cell graft. The CDR3 reads CSARGGSNQPQHF. The bases read TGCAGTGCTAGAGGTGGGAGTAATCAGCCCCAGCATTTT.